Given below is one TCR beta chain in context. The antigen remains unidentified. The data were produced by immunoSEQ multiplex PCR, yet TCRdb's version contains in-frame clones alone and is incomplete. The table shows more than 120,000 clones, with around 87% occurring only once. The sample is drawn from a study of cytomegalovirus exposure and HLA in healthy donors. Study-wide points: Specific recognition of CMV antigens was confirmed in vitro for a few chains (all CMV-associated). Listed as cytomegalovirus-associated were over 150 TCR beta chains. Clusters of TCRs from the first cohort tended to co-occur in the 90 to 150 validation repertoires (as a later analysis found).

CDR3 length equals 15 residues. CDR1 SNHLY and CDR2 FYNNEI come from the germline V gene. The junction had 10 bases not matched to a gene; V was cut back by 7 bases and J by 5 bases. This clonotype originated in a man between 18 and 35 years old in good health and CMV-seropositive. What was sequenced was PBMCs. The chain recombines TRBV2 with TRBJ2-5; 10 bases line up with TRBD2. The DNA of the CDR3 is TGTGCCAGCAAGTCTAGCGGGGGAGAAGGGGAGACCCAGTACTTC. As protein: CASKSSGGEGETQYF.